Presented here are 29 T cell receptor beta chains from one specimen sequenced in a study of shared clonotypes between healthy human individuals. The assay was immunoSEQ multiplex PCR, and TCRdb's table has in-frame clones only and misses some. The data show approximately 2,000,000 clones, with around 93% seen just once and around 1.7% held by the top ten. CD45RO negativity and positive selection for CCR7 defined naive CD8 cells, a population that excluded terminally differentiated effector memory CD45RA+ cells. The sequencing sample was made of naive CD8+ T cells from PBMCs. The receptor source for this set is a man aged 18 to 35 in good health. Some clones in this sample may be carry-over from other donors' samples.

The rearrangement uses TRBV28 and TRBJ2-2; 7 nucleotides match TRBD1. Per the germline V gene, CDR1 is MDHEN and CDR2 is SYDVKM. This CDR3 is 14 amino acids long. V gave up 6 bases and J gave up 7 bases; unmatched junction bases: 8. The CDR3 is CASRTTGAGGELFF. CDR3 bases: TGTGCCAGCAGGACTACAGGGGCCGGCGGGGAGCTGTTTTTT.

The V and J genes are TRBV27 and TRBJ1-1; 7 bases are a match to TRBD1. CDR1 MNHEY and CDR2 SMNVEV come from the germline V gene (reference sequence). Unmatched junction bases numbered 1, after V lost 6 bases and J lost 6 bases. CDR3 size: 11 residues. This CDR3 reads CASRQGPEAFF. The DNA of the CDR3 is TGTGCCAGCAGACAGGGGCCTGAAGCTTTCTTT.

A single count supports this clone. The rearrangement uses TRBV6-4 and TRBJ2-3, with 11 bases aligning to TRBD2. CDR1 is MRHNA, CDR2 SNTAGT, per germline. V lost 8 bases and J lost 4; bases outside the gene matches: 8. This CDR3 region has 15 residues. CDR3 sequence: CASRRLAGTPDTQYF. The CDR3 DNA sequence: TGTGCCAGCCGCAGACTAGCGGGAACTCCAGATACGCAGTATTTT.

The chain links TRBV7-9 to TRBJ1-4; D possibly corresponds to TRBD1 (5 bases). Germline CDR1 reads SEHNR; CDR2 reads FQNEAQ (reference sequence). CDR3 length: 13 residues. The ends were cut back, 2 bases at V and 14 bases at J, with 15 bases in the middle. CDR3 coding DNA: TGTGCCAGCAGCTTATCTCAGGGTGAGGGGCTGTTTTTT. Translating it yields CASSLSQGEGLFF.

The rearrangement joins TRBV29-1 to TRBJ2-6; D is undetermined. The CDR3 has 14 residues. Germline V lookup: CDR1 SQVTM, CDR2 ANQGSEA. Trimming cost V 5 bases and J 0 bases, with 8 bases left between them. The CDR3 protein is CSVIGDSGANVLTF. The CDR3 DNA sequence: TGCAGCGTTATTGGGGACTCTGGGGCCAACGTCCTGACTTTC.

The genes are TRBV11-2 and TRBJ1-1; D is unresolved. CDR3 length equals 13 residues. Germline lookup yields CDR1 SGHAT and CDR2 FQNNGV. V lost 1 base and J 7 bases, leaving 10 bases between the germline ends. This CDR3 is CASSLAGQLEAFF. CDR3 sequence (DNA): TGTGCCAGCAGCTTAGCCGGGCAGCTTGAAGCTTTCTTT. The full variable domain, completed using reference TRBV11-2 and TRBJ1-1, is EAGVAQSPRYKIIEKRQSVAFWCNPISGHATLYWYQQILGQGPKLLIQFQNNGVVDDSQLPKDRFSAERLKGVDSTLKIQPAKLEDSAVYLCASSLAGQLEAFFGQGTRLTVV.

The J gene is TRBJ2-1, the V gene TRBV5-6, with D possibly TRBD2 on 5 matching bases. This CDR3 is 15 amino acids long. The V gene's germline CDR1 is SGHDT and CDR2 YYEEEE. The germline V and J ends were trimmed by 4 bases and 1 base, with 12 bases remaining between them. The CDR3 sequence is CASSRVRGSYNEQFF. In nucleotides, the CDR3 is TGTGCCAGCAGCCGTGTTCGGGGTTCCTACAATGAGCAGTTCTTC.

The chain recombines TRBV7-9 with TRBJ1-4; no clear D. The V gene's germline CDR1 is SEHNR and CDR2 FQNEAQ (reference sequence). There are 13 residues in the CDR3. Deletions cut 5 bases from V and 7 bases from J, with 11 bases between. The CDR3: CASSPVAGEKLFF. CDR3 nucleotide sequence: TGTGCCAGCAGCCCCGTTGCCGGTGAAAAACTGTTTTTT.

This clone was picked up one time. The chain carries TRBV19 and TRBJ1-1; D unclear. Germline V gene data show CDR1 as LNHDA and CDR2 as SQIVND (reference sequence). The CDR3 length is 17 residues. Trimming left V 7 bases short and J 1 base short, with 22 bases between. The CDR3 sequence: CASIRPRGEGQNTEAFF. CDR3 DNA sequence: TGTGCCAGTATTAGGCCCCGAGGAGAGGGCCAGAACACTGAAGCTTTCTTT. The full variable domain, its missing parts supplied by reference TRBV19 and TRBJ1-1, is DGGITQSPKYLFRKEGQNVTLSCEQNLNHDAMYWYRQDPGQGLRLIYYSQIVNDFQKGDIAEGYSVSREKKESFPLTVTSAQKNPTAFYLCASIRPRGEGQNTEAFFGQGTRLTVV.

The rearrangement links TRBV7-6 to TRBJ2-5; 8 positions match TRBD2. Looked up from germline, CDR1 is SGHVS and CDR2 is FNYEAQ. The CDR3 has 16 residues. After removal of 3 bases from V and 2 bases from J, the junction contained 8 bases not matched to a gene. For the CDR3, the DNA is TGTGCCAGCAGCTTCCTTGCTAGCGGGCGTCAAGAGACCCAGTACTTC. This encodes CASSFLASGRQETQYF.

The rearrangement uses TRBV6-5 and TRBJ2-7; weak D call: TRBD2 (6 bases). V lost 7 bases to trimming and J lost 3 bases, with 13 bases between them. CDR1 is MNHEY and CDR2 is SVGAGI in the germline V gene. The CDR3 consists of 13 residues. CDR3 sequence (DNA): TGTGCCAGCAAGGAGGGGACTTTCTACGAGCAGTACTTC. Translating it yields CASKEGTFYEQYF.

This rearrangement joins TRBV4-1 to TRBJ2-2; 8 bases align to TRBD2. From germline, CDR1 is MGHRA and CDR2 YSYEKL. V dropped 3 bases and J dropped 6; count of bases not matched to a gene: 15. This CDR3 contains 18 residues. Written as DNA, the CDR3 is TGCGCCAGCAGCCAGAAGGATCACGGCGGACTAGCTCCCGGGGAGCTGTTTTTT. Translation gives CASSQKDHGGLAPGELFF.

V and J are TRBV5-6 and TRBJ1-6; D gene uncertain. Trimming shortened V by 0 bases and J by 7 bases, and 5 bases separated the two germline ends. Germline V gene sequence: CDR1 SGHDT, CDR2 YYEEEE. This CDR3 is built from 13 residues. CDR3 residues: CASSLAPNSPLHF. The DNA of the CDR3 is TGTGCCAGCAGCTTGGCGCCGAATTCACCCCTCCACTTT.

The chain joins TRBV27 to TRBJ2-7; 8 bases are shared with TRBD2. The CDR3 sequence is 16 residues long. The V segment lost 3 bases and the J segment 5 bases; nucleotides outside the gene matches: 12. Germline V gene lookup returns CDR1 MNHEY and CDR2 SMNVEV (reference sequence). The CDR3, as DNA: TGTGCCAGCAGTTTTGGGCCGGAAGCGGGAGTCGACGAGCAGTACTTC. Its translation: CASSFGPEAGVDEQYF.

This clone was seen more than once but under ten times. The V and J genes are TRBV29-1 and TRBJ1-2; a possible D gene is TRBD1 (5 bases). Germline V gene data show CDR1 as SQVTM and CDR2 as ANQGSEA. The CDR3 covers 13 residues. Trimming cost V 6 bases and J 8 bases, with 19 bases left between them. CDR3 region: CSVRGGVSGGYTF. The DNA for the CDR3 is TGCAGCGTACGGGGAGGGGTTAGTGGCGGCTACACCTTC.

The chain combines TRBV5-5 with TRBJ1-1, with D hard to call. V shed 4 bases and J shed 5 bases, with 18 bases lying between them. The CDR3 consists of 15 residues. The germline gives CDR1 SGHKS, CDR2 YYEKEE (reference sequence). The CDR3: CASSLRAFGKTEAFF. Here the CDR3 DNA reads TGTGCCAGCAGCCTTCGGGCGTTTGGGAAGACTGAAGCTTTCTTT.

The chain links TRBV9 to TRBJ2-7, with 7 bases aligning to TRBD1. CDR3 size: 15 residues. V lost 5 bases to trimming and J lost 3 bases; unmatched junction nucleotides: 11. Looked up from germline, CDR1 is SGDLS and CDR2 is YYNGEE. DNA of the CDR3: TGTGCCAGCAGTGCCTTGGGGACAGCTAGCTACGAGCAGTACTTC. This translates into CASSALGTASYEQYF. The variable domain in full, completed from reference TRBV9 and TRBJ2-7, reads DSGVTQTPKHLITATGQRVTLRCSPRSGDLSVYWYQQSLDQGLQFLIQYYNGEERAKGNILERFSAQQFPDLHSELNLSSLELGDSALYFCASSALGTASYEQYFGPGTRLTVT.

The V gene is TRBV6-5, the J gene TRBJ2-1; possible D gene TRBD2, 6 bases. The length of the CDR3 is 15 residues. Deletions cut 2 bases from V and 8 bases from J, with 16 bases between. From germline, CDR1 is MNHEY and CDR2 SVGAGI. This chain's CDR3 is CASSYTSGLADEQFF. The DNA of the CDR3 is TGTGCCAGCAGTTACACCTCAGGGTTAGCGGATGAGCAGTTCTTC.

This clone was detected once. The rearrangement joins TRBV7-9 to TRBJ2-7; 10 bases are a match to TRBD1. Germline-derived CDR1 and CDR2 are SEHNR and FQNEAQ (reference sequence). J was trimmed by 3 bases and V by 5 bases; bases with no gene match: 4. The CDR3 has 14 amino acids. The CDR3 DNA reads TGTGCCAGCAGCCGGACAGGGGGAAACTACGAGCAGTACTTC. Translating gives CASSRTGGNYEQYF.

The table lists this clone with a count of one. V gene TRBV29-1 combines with J gene TRBJ2-1, with 7 nucleotides matching TRBD2. Germline V gene sequence: CDR1 SQVTM, CDR2 ANQGSEA. V gave up 7 bases and J gave up 5 bases; unmatched junction bases: 2. The CDR3 is 11 residues long. The CDR3 loop is CSGEGHNEQFF. CDR3 DNA: TGCAGCGGGGAGGGGCACAATGAGCAGTTCTTC.

V usage is TRBV4-1 and J usage is TRBJ2-1; TRBD2 matches 7 bases. The V gene end was trimmed by 4 bases and the J gene end by 10 bases; junction bases not matched to a gene: 10. Germline V gene lookup returns CDR1 MGHRA and CDR2 YSYEKL. The CDR3 runs 14 residues. The CDR3, as DNA: TGCGCCAGCAGCCCGGGAGGCGTTAATTGGGAGCAGTTCTTC. It specifies CASSPGGVNWEQFF.

The rearrangement links TRBV27 to TRBJ2-7; tentatively, D is TRBD1 or TRBD2 (5 bases each). The CDR3 length is 13 residues. The germline V and J ends were trimmed by 3 bases and 3 bases, with 9 bases remaining between them. CDR1 and CDR2 from the germline V gene are MNHEY and SMNVEV (reference sequence). DNA for the CDR3: TGTGCCAGCAGTTTCGGGGACGTCTACGAGCAGTACTTC. This translates into CASSFGDVYEQYF.

The chain uses TRBV28 and TRBJ2-1; weak D call: TRBD1 (6 bases). The CDR3 spans 15 residues. V shed 2 bases and J shed 2 bases, with 10 bases lying between them. Germline V gene data show CDR1 as MDHEN and CDR2 as SYDVKM. The CDR3 nucleotides read TGTGCCAGCAGTTTACGCAGGGACACCTACAATGAGCAGTTCTTC. The encoded protein is CASSLRRDTYNEQFF.

V is TRBV6-4 and J is TRBJ2-1; D remains unclear. Germline CDR1 MRHNA, CDR2 SNTAGT. V was trimmed by 2 bases and J by 5 bases, leaving 19 bases between them. The CDR3 spans 17 residues. The CDR3 bases are TGTGCCAGCAGTGACCCCCTAGTTTCTCTCCTCGACAATGAGCAGTTCTTC. This translates into CASSDPLVSLLDNEQFF.

CDR3 sequence reads: CAWNLAGGGGEQFF. CDR3 nucleotides: TGTGCCTGGAACCTAGCGGGAGGGGGAGGTGAGCAGTTCTTC. This rearrangement joins TRBV30 to TRBJ2-1, with TRBD2 identical over 12 bases. The CDR3 sequence is 14 residues long. The V and J ends lost 4 bases and 9 bases, in that order; junction bases with no gene match: 7. Germline loops: CDR1 GTSNPN, CDR2 SVGIG (reference sequence).

The gene calls are TRBV7-8 and TRBJ2-7; no clear D. The germline gives CDR1 SGHVS, CDR2 FQNEAQ. The V end lost 3 bases, the J end lost 2 bases, and 8 bases lay between the germline ends. CDR3 length equals 13 residues. CDR3 loop: CASSLRTAYEQYF. The CDR3 bases are TGTGCCAGCAGCTTGCGAACTGCCTACGAGCAGTACTTC.

The V and J genes are TRBV27 and TRBJ2-1; 7 positions match TRBD1. With 1 base clipped from V and 10 bases from J, the junction kept 4 bases outside the gene matches. Germline V lookup: CDR1 MNHEY, CDR2 SMNVEV (reference sequence). CDR3 length: 13 residues. This chain's CDR3 is CASSLYPQGEQFF. The CDR3 nucleotides read TGTGCCAGCAGTTTATACCCACAGGGGGAGCAGTTCTTC.

V and J are TRBV6-5 and TRBJ2-2, with TRBD1 as a possible D gene (5 bases). The ends were cut back, 7 bases at V and 0 bases at J, with 9 bases in the middle. This CDR3 is built from 14 residues. Germline lookup yields CDR1 MNHEY and CDR2 SVGAGI. The CDR3 spells CASMTEPNTGELFF. The DNA for the CDR3 is TGTGCCAGCATGACAGAACCGAACACCGGGGAGCTGTTTTTT.

CDR3 sequence (DNA): TGTGCCAGCACTTCTAGAGCGGGAGCGTGGGAGCAGTACTTC. It translates to CASTSRAGAWEQYF. V and J are TRBV27 and TRBJ2-7; 8 nucleotides agree with TRBD2. The CDR3 has 14 amino acids. Per the germline V gene, CDR1 is MNHEY and CDR2 is SMNVEV (reference sequence). V was pared by 7 bases and J by 7 bases, with 12 bases of the junction left unmatched.